The rows below give T cell receptor beta chains drawn from one sample of a study of graft-versus-host responses after intestinal transplantation. Some clones are missing from TCRdb's copy, which holds only in-frame ones; the method was immunoSEQ multiplex PCR. The profile shows roughly 14,000 clones, less than 40% of them singletons. The material was alloreactive CD8+ T cells from a mixed lymphocyte reaction culture, obtained before intestinal transplant. These receptors all come from a human patient who received an intestinal transplant. The CDR3 runs from the conserved cysteine through the conserved F or W. D genes are given only for firm matches. Size is omitted from some rows. Given values are once, few, many or a class for expanded clones.

CSVAGAVYGYTF | TRBV29-1 | - | - | 12
CASRPEIYEQYF | TRBV6-1 | - | - | 12
CASSPEGGETQYF | TRBV7-3 | - | medium-sized | 13
CASSFRDNYYEQYF | TRBV6-5 | - | - | 14
CASSLDRRESSYEQYF | TRBV13 | - | medium-sized | 16
CASSFWRLNTDTQYF | TRBV5-4 | - | few | 15
CASSPSRTGIYEQYF | TRBV18 | TRBD1 | few | 15
CATSSLGEKLFF | TRBV15 | - | - | 12
CASSQDGGRSYEQYF | TRBV5-4 | - | - | 15
CASSYEGLDNEQFF | TRBV6-5 | - | few | 14
CASSLDGYGYTF | TRBV28 | - | - | 12
CASSYDVSLSGNTIYF | TRBV6-5 | - | - | 16
CASSHVGGEEAFF | TRBV4-1 | - | - | 13
CASSEGGMNTEAFF | TRBV6-1 | - | few | 14
CASREQGSTDTQYF | TRBV6-5 | TRBD1 | - | 14
CASTPWTGASTEAFF | TRBV6-5 | TRBD1 | - | 15
CASVGGEQYF | TRBV6-1 | - | once | 10
CASSLGGQAAEAFF | TRBV5-6 | TRBD1 | few | 14
CASTNGISSNQPQHF | TRBV19 | - | few | 15
CASSIGNPDTQYF | TRBV19 | - | few | 13
CASSIMDGAYEQYF | TRBV6-1 | - | few | 14
CASSRRGPLAKNIQYF | TRBV4-1 | - | - | 16
CASSPPMTGVHEQFF | TRBV7-9 | TRBD1 | few | 15
CASSQARVFTGELFF | TRBV14 | - | few | 15
CASSFPGDREDTQYF | TRBV7-6 | TRBD1 | medium-sized | 15
CASSYPRQDSNQPQHF | TRBV6-7 | - | few | 16
CASSLIGGPGYEQYF | TRBV27 | - | medium-sized | 15
CASSPLTGVRYGYTF | TRBV4-1 | TRBD1 | - | 15
CASSYSRHYGYTF | TRBV6-6 | - | - | 13
CASSLGTSGYNEQFF | TRBV5-4 | TRBD2 | few | 15
CASSLGGAYGYTF | TRBV28 | - | medium-sized | 13
CASSPGLAGTTDTQYF | TRBV5-1 | TRBD2 | - | 16
CASIGLTQETQYF | TRBV6-5 | - | - | 13
CASSVAGRDTQYF | TRBV9 | - | - | 13
CASSLAYGVEQFF | TRBV7-6 | - | once | 13
CASSLGTGGNEQFF | TRBV28 | TRBD1 | few | 14
CASSFTGQGANTEAFF | TRBV5-1 | TRBD1 | - | 16
CASSSDGDAGELFF | TRBV5-4 | - | - | 14
CASSLAKTGPFNYGYTF | TRBV5-1 | - | medium-sized | 17
CASSSGTGASLYEQYF | TRBV7-6 | TRBD1 | - | 16
CASSLDGGPEMEPQHF | TRBV5-1 | - | - | 16
CASSPLVPPYEQYF | TRBV7-4 | - | few | 14
CASSQDPGHQSGANVLTF | TRBV4-1 | - | - | 18
CASSQATSGGYEQYF | TRBV4-2 | TRBD2 | few | 15
CASSLSSGRAIRKQYF | TRBV7-9 | TRBD2 | - | 16
CASSLAAGPSSYEQYF | TRBV11-3 | - | few | 16
CASSYTTGKTYEQYF | TRBV6-5 | TRBD1 | - | 15
CASSYPGMNTEAFF | TRBV10-3 | - | - | 14
CASSLGPAGNTEAFF | TRBV27 | - | - | 15
CASSLQGIGYGYTF | TRBV27 | - | - | 14
CASSYNAGGTYEQYF | TRBV6-5 | TRBD2 | medium-sized | 15
CASSELSAQETQYF | TRBV10-2 | - | - | 14
CASRPKGAGGELFF | TRBV5-1 | TRBD1 | few | 14
CASSELTSGWDEQYF | TRBV6-1 | TRBD2 | few | 15